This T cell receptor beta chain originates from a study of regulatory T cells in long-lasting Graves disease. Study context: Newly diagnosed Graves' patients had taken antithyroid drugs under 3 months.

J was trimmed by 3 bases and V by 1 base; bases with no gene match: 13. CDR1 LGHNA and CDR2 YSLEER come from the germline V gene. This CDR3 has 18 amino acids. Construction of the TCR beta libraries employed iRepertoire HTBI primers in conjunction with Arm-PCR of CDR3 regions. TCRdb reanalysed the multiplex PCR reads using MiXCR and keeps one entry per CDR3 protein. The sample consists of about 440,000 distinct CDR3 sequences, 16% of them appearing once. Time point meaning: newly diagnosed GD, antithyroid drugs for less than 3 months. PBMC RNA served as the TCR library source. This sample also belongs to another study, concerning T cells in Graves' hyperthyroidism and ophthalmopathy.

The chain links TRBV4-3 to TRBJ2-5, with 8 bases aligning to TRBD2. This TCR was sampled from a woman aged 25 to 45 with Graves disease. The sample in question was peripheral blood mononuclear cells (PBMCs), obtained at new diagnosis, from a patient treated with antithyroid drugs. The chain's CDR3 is CASSQGSRLAGREETQYF. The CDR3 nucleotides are TGCGCCAGCAGCCAAGGGTCGAGGTTAGCGGGAAGGGAAGAGACCCAGTACTTC.